This TCR beta chain was recorded in a study of blood T cell repertoires in COVID-19. Between the trimmed V and J ends, which lost 6 bases and 3 bases, there was a span of 18 bases. Germline V CDR1 and CDR2: MNHEY, SVGAGI. The CDR3 contains 15 residues. How the authors handled the data: Reference gene primer amplification gave estimated nucleated cell counts. Sequenced by immunoSEQ multiplex PCR; TCRdb stores in-frame clones only, minus some. That table gives V, J and clone size, and the DNA gave D and trimming. The sample records under 200,000 clones, 88% being singletons. Specimen: peripheral blood. The source is a man between 18 and 29 years old with active or convalescent COVID-19. The chain has TRBV6-5 and TRBJ2-7, with TRBD1 as a possible D gene (5 bases). The CDR3, as DNA: TGTGCCAGCAGAAGGTCCCCGGACACTGTCTACGAGCAGTACTTC. This sequence encodes CASRRSPDTVYEQYF.